This T cell receptor beta chain appears in the sequencing data of a study of blood T cell repertoires in COVID-19. The wider study: Both acute and convalescent COVID-19 samples were obtained from the United States, Italy and Spain. T cells, B-cell-depleted T cells, or PBMCs provided the cDNA or gDNA that served as material.

Methods used by the authors: Estimated nucleated cell counts came from reference gene primer amplification. Clones were read by immunoSEQ multiplex PCR, and TCRdb kept only the in-frame ones, dropping some. D and trimming were read from the DNA, whereas the V and J calls and clone size are those reported in that table. The sample holds approximately 200,000 clones, roughly 81% seen once. CDR1 SGHDN and CDR2 FVKESK come from the germline V gene. The CDR3 is made up of 15 amino acids. V shed 4 bases, J shed 6 bases, and the junction held 9 bases outside the gene matches. In Seattle, patients joined the study during active infection and were tracked longitudinally.

The origin of this receptor is a woman older than 75 with COVID-19, enrolled during active disease. The sequenced sample was peripheral blood. V and J are TRBV14 and TRBJ2-3, with TRBD2 matching over 8 bases. CDR3 in amino acids: CASSLQRGGGDTQYF. The CDR3 bases are TGTGCCAGCAGCCTGCAACGGGGGGGCGGGGATACGCAGTATTTT.